The text below deals with one T cell receptor (beta chain). CDR3 size: 15 residues. Trimming at V came to 2 bases and at J to 8 bases, leaving 11 bases not matched to a gene. CDR1 SGHRS and CDR2 YFSETQ come from the germline V gene. The data are from a study of blood T cell repertoires in COVID-19. Turning to the study itself: Collection of acute and convalescent COVID-19 samples took place in the United States, Italy and Spain. T cells, B-cell-depleted T cells, or PBMCs supplied cDNA or gDNA.

As processed by the authors: Reference gene primers were amplified, and this amplification served to estimate nucleated cell counts. TCRdb's copy holds only in-frame clones and misses some; the assay was immunoSEQ multiplex PCR. D and trimming come from the DNA, and the V and J calls and clone size come from that table. There are some 93,000 clones in the sample; about nine tenths occur only once, and 10% lies in the top ten. Sample: peripheral blood. The genes are TRBV5-1 and TRBJ1-2; TRBD1 agrees at 8 bases. The receptor's source is a man aged 45-60 years with acute or convalescent COVID-19. The CDR3 is CASSLPGGVGKGYTF. The CDR3 nucleotides read TGCGCCAGCAGCTTACCAGGGGGCGTTGGAAAGGGCTACACCTTC.